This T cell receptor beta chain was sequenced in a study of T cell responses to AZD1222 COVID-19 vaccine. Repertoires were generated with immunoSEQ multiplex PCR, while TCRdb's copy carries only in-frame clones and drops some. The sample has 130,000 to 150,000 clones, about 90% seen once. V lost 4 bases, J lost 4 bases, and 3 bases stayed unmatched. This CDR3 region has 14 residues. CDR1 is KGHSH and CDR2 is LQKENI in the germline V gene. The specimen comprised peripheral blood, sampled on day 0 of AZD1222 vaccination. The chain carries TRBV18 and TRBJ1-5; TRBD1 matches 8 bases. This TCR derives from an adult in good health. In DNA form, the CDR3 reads TGTGCCAGCTCACGAACAGGGGGGAATCAGCCCCAGCATTTT. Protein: CASSRTGGNQPQHF.